This TCR beta chain came from a study of OX40 agonist ivuxolimab in advanced cancers. CDR1 and CDR2 (germline): MDHEN, SYDVKM. This CDR3 comprises 15 residues. Trimming took off 2 bases at V and 9 bases at J, with 14 bases between the two ends. The table came from immunoSEQ multiplex PCR; TCRdb's copy has only in-frame clones and leaves some out. The sample consists of 9,500 to 15,000 clones, around 66% of them appearing once. The receptor comes from an adult with an advanced solid tumor such as melanoma, head and neck, liver or kidney cancer. The chain is built from TRBV28 and TRBJ1-6; D uncertain. Sample: CD4+ or CD8+ T cells sorted from blood, taken in a trial of the OX40 agonist ivuxolimab. Here the CDR3 DNA reads TGTGCCAGCAGTTTAACCCTCACATCGGGTTCACCCCTCCACTTT. Residues: CASSLTLTSGSPLHF.